The text below deals with one T cell receptor (beta chain). Germline CDR1 MDHEN, CDR2 SYDVKM. The J segment lost 4 bases and the V segment lost 6 bases, leaving 3 bases of the junction unmatched. This CDR3 is 13 amino acids long. Per the original methods: Reference gene primer amplification in the assay estimated nucleated cell counts. Profiled with immunoSEQ multiplex PCR; TCRdb holds only in-frame clones, not every one. V and J calls and clone size are those listed in that table; D and trimming were worked out from the DNA. Of roughly 200,000 clones in the sample, about 81% were seen once. Followed over time, Seattle patients had been enrolled while infection was active. The data stem from a study of blood T cell repertoires in COVID-19.

The TCR sequence derives from a woman of 80 years or more with COVID-19, enrolled during active disease. The material sequenced was peripheral blood. The chain combines TRBV28 with TRBJ1-5; TRBD1 agrees at 7 bases. The CDR3: CASRRTGNQPQHF. CDR3 DNA sequence: TGTGCCAGCAGAAGGACAGGAAATCAGCCCCAGCATTTT. The whole variable domain, remainder taken from reference TRBV28 and TRBJ1-5, is DVKVTQSSRYLVKRTGEKVFLECVQDMDHENMFWYRQDPGLGLRLIYFSYDVKMKEKGDIPEGYSVSREKKERFSLILESASTNQTSMYLCASRRTGNQPQHFGDGTRLSIL.